There are a few counts of the clone carrying this T cell receptor (beta chain). This sample is part of a study of cytotoxic CD8 clonotypes in ibrutinib-treated CLL. About 2 micrograms of genomic DNA (from cryopreserved PBMCs) were used for TCR beta libraries. Using immunoSEQ multiplex PCR, the repertoire was profiled, and TCRdb retains in-frame clones only, with some absent. Here the sample spans 330,000 or so clones, under 70% being singletons. The germline gives CDR1 LGHNT, CDR2 FRNRAP. This CDR3 has 11 amino acids. Germline trimming cut 5 bases from V and 11 bases from J; bases unmatched to any gene: 1.

V usage is TRBV12-5 and J usage is TRBJ2-3; the match to TRBD1 covers 10 bases. This TCR was sampled from a human donor with chronic lymphocytic leukemia. The sequences come from PBMCs, collected after 36 months of ibrutinib treatment. The CDR3 DNA reads TGTGCTAGTGGTGGGACAGGGGAGCAGTATTTT. It codes for CASGGTGEQYF.